What follows describes a single T cell receptor beta chain. No antigen is known for it. It was with 60 Vbeta and 13 Jbeta primers that the PCR ran. The table came from immunoSEQ multiplex PCR; TCRdb's copy has only in-frame clones and leaves some out. The sample gives about 73,000 clones, less than 85% of which show up once; under 1.2% is in the top ten. The sample comes from a study of cytomegalovirus exposure and HLA in healthy donors. After removal of 5 bases from V and 6 bases from J, the junction contained 6 bases not matched to a gene. Germline CDR1 is SEHNR and CDR2 is FQNEAQ (reference sequence). The length of the CDR3 is 13 residues. Findings and caveats of the study: No immune exposure information besides CMV serostatus was available. For most subjects, TCR beta sequences were reported to predict HLA-A and HLA-B alleles with accuracy.

This receptor was identified in a male donor in good health and CMV-seronegative. V usage is TRBV7-9 and J usage is TRBJ1-1, with 7 nucleotides matching TRBD1. The material sequenced was PBMCs. The CDR3 DNA follows: TGTGCCAGCAGCCCCCGACAGGGCCCTGAAGCTTTCTTT. Translation gives CASSPRQGPEAFF.